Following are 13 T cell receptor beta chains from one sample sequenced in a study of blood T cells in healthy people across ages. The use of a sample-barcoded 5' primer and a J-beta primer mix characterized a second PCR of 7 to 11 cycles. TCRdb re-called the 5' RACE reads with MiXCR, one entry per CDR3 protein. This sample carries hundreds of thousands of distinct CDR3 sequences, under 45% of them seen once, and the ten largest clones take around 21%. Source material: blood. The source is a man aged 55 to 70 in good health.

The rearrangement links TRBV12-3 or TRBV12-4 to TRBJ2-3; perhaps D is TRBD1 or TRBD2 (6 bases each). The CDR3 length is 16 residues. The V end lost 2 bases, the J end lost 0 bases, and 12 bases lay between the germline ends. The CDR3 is CASSLRIGGSTDTQYF. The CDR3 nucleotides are TGTGCCAGCAGTTTAAGGATAGGGGGGAGCACAGATACGCAGTATTTT.

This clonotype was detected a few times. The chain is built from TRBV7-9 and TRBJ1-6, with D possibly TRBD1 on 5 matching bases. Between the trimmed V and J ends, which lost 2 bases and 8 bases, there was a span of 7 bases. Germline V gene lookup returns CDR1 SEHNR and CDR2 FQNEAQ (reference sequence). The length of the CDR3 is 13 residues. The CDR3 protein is CASSLRGYSPLHF. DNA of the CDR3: TGTGCCAGCAGCTTAAGGGGCTATTCACCCCTCCACTTT.

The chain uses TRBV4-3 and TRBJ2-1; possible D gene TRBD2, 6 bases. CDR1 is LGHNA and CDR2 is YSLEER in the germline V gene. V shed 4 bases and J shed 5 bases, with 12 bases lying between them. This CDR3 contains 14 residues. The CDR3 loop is CASSRTSCNNEQFF. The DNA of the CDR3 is TGCGCCAGCAGCCGAACTAGCTGCAACAATGAGCAGTTCTTC.

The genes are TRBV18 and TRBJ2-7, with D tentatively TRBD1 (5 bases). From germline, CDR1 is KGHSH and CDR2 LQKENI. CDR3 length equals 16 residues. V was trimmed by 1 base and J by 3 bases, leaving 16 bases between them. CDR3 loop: CASSPRGSSYSYEQYF. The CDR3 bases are TGTGCCAGCTCACCACGGGGCTCGAGTTACAGCTACGAGCAGTACTTC.

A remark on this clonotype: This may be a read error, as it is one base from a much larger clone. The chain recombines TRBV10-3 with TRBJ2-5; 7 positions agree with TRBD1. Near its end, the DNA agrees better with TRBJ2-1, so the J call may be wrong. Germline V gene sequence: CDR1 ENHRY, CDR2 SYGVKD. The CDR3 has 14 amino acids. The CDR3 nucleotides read TGTGCCATCAGGGCCGGGACAGCTCAAGAGACCCAGTTCTTC. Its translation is CAIRAGTAQETQFF.

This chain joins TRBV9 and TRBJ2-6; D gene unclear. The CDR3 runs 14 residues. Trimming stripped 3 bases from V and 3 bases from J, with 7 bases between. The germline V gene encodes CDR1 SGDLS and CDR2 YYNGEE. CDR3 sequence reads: CASSAYFGANVLTF. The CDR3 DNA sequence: TGTGCCAGCAGCGCATACTTTGGGGCCAACGTCCTGACTTTC. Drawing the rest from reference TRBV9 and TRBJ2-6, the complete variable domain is DSGVTQTPKHLITATGQRVTLRCSPRSGDLSVYWYQQSLDQGLQFLIQYYNGEERAKGNILERFSAQQFPDLHSELNLSSLELGDSALYFCASSAYFGANVLTFGAGSRLTVL.

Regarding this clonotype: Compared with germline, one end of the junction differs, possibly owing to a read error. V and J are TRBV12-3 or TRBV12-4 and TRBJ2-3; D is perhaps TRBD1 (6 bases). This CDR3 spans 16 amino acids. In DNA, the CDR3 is TGTGCCAGCGGTTTATTCGGGGTGAAGGGGGCAGATACGCAGTATTTT. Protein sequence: CASGLFGVKGADTQYF.

The CDR3: CASSSSGPGSPLHF. The CDR3 DNA reads TGTGCCAGCAGTTCCTCGGGACCCGGCTCACCCCTCCACTTT. The V call is TRBV12-3 or TRBV12-4, the J call TRBJ1-6, with D tentatively TRBD1 (5 bases). The length of the CDR3 is 14 residues. V lost 4 bases, J lost 10 bases, and 14 bases lay in between.

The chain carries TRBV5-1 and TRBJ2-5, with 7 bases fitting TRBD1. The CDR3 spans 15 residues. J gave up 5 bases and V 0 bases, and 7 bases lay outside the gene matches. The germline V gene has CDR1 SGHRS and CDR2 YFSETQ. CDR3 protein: CASSLEGRGYETQYF. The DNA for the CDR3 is TGCGCCAGCAGCTTGGAGGGCAGGGGGTACGAGACCCAGTACTTC.

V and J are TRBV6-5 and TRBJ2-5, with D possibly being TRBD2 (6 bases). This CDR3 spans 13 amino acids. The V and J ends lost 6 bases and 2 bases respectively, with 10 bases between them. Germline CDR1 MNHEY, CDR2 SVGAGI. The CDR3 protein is CASREGAQETQYF. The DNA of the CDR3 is TGTGCCAGCAGGGAGGGAGCTCAAGAGACCCAGTACTTC.

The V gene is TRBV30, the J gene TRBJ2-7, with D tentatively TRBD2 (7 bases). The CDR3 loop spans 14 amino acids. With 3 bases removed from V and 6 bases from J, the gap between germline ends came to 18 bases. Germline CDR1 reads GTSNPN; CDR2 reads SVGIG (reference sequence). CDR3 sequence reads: CAWRKAGALREQYF. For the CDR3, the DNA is TGTGCCTGGAGGAAGGCGGGGGCCCTCCGCGAGCAGTACTTC.

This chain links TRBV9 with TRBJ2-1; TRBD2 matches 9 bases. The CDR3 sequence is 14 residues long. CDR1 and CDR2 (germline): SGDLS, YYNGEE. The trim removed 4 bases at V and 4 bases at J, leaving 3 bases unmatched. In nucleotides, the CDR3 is TGTGCCAGCAGCCAAGCGGGGGGATACAATGAGCAGTTCTTC. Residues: CASSQAGGYNEQFF.

CDR3 amino acids: CASSFRDGGQETQYF. The CDR3, as DNA: TGTGCCAGCAGCTTCCGGGACGGTGGGCAAGAGACCCAGTACTTC. V is TRBV7-9 and J is TRBJ2-5; D possibly uses TRBD1 or TRBD2 (5 bases each). The CDR3 loop spans 15 amino acids. Germline assignment: CDR1 SEHNR and CDR2 FQNEAQ (reference sequence). Trimming stripped 3 bases from V and 2 bases from J, with 13 bases between.